These T cell receptor beta chains were read from a single sample in a study of cytomegalovirus exposure and HLA in healthy donors. Profiling relied on immunoSEQ multiplex PCR, and the TCRdb table lists in-frame clones only, not all of them. The table lists around 46,000 clones. Sequencing was done on a sample of PBMCs. These receptors were obtained from a woman aged 40 to 49 in good health and CMV-seronegative. The CDR3 runs from the conserved cysteine through the conserved F or W. D genes are given only for firm matches.

length	V	D	J	DNA	CDR3
16	TRBV14	TRBD1	TRBJ2-1	TGTGCCAGCAGCCAACCAACGGGACAGTTCCCCAATGAGCAGTTCTTC	CASSQPTGQFPNEQFF
15	TRBV11-3	TRBD2	TRBJ2-7	TGTGCCAGCAGCCCTCTGGATAGCGGGACCCACGAGCAGTACTTC	CASSPLDSGTHEQYF
15	TRBV2	TRBD1	TRBJ2-1	TGTGCCAGCGTTCGGGACAGGGGTGTGGGTAGTGAGCAGTTCTTC	CASVRDRGVGSEQFF
15	TRBV9	.	TRBJ1-5	TGTGCCAGCAGCGTAGACCCCGGGAGCAATCAGCCCCAGCATTTT	CASSVDPGSNQPQHF
15	TRBV5-4	TRBD1	TRBJ2-7	TGTGCCAGCAGCTTGGTACAGGGGCCCCTCTACGAGCAGTACTTC	CASSLVQGPLYEQYF
14	TRBV28	TRBD1	TRBJ1-5	TGTGCCAGCAGTGGGAAAGGGGGCCATCAGCCCCAGCATTTT	CASSGKGGHQPQHF
15	TRBV7-3	.	TRBJ2-7	TGTGCCAGCAGCCTCCCCTCGACGGCGGTTTACGAGCAGTACTTC	CASSLPSTAVYEQYF
13	TRBV5-1	TRBD1	TRBJ2-7	TGCGCCAGCAGCCGGGACAGTTTCTACGAGCAGTACTTC	CASSRDSFYEQYF
16	TRBV5-6	TRBD2	TRBJ2-1	TGTGCCAGCAGCTTGGTGTCGGGAGGGCCGGGGAATGAGCAGTTCTTC	CASSLVSGGPGNEQFF
13	TRBV6-1	TRBD1	TRBJ1-4	TGTGCCAGCGGCCGGGACAGGGGGGAAAAACTGTTTTTT	CASGRDRGEKLFF
14	TRBV9	.	TRBJ1-4	TGTGCCAGCAGCGTTGGTGGGGGGAGGGAAAAACTGTTTTTT	CASSVGGGREKLFF
11	TRBV20-1	TRBD1	TRBJ2-7	TGCAGTGTAAGACAGGGAGACGAGCAGTACTTC	CSVRQGDEQYF
15	TRBV29-1	TRBD1	TRBJ2-1	TGCAGCGTGACCGCGGACAGGGATATACAGAATGAGCAGTTCTTC	CSVTADRDIQNEQFF
15	TRBV19	TRBD2	TRBJ2-7	TGTGCCAGTAGTATTACGGCGGGAGGAGGCTACGAGCAGTACTTC	CASSITAGGGYEQYF
13	TRBV7-7	.	TRBJ2-1	TGTGCTAGCAGCTTGGGAGCTTTTGATGAGCAGTTCTTC	CASSLGAFDEQFF
16	TRBV2	.	TRBJ1-2	TGTGCCAGCAGTGACGATGGGGCAGGGGAAGACTATGGCTACACCTTC	CASSDDGAGEDYGYTF
16	TRBV7-2	TRBD2	TRBJ2-7	TGTGCCAGCAAGAAGGTGGGACTAGCGGATACCTACGAGCAGTACTTC	CASKKVGLADTYEQYF
15	TRBV14	TRBD2	TRBJ2-7	TGTGCCAGCAGCCAAGGGACTAGCTTCCACCGAGAGCAGTACTTC	CASSQGTSFHREQYF
16	TRBV4-3	TRBD1	TRBJ2-7	TGCGCCAGCAGCCAAGAATGGGGACAGGGGAACCACGAGCAGTACTTC	CASSQEWGQGNHEQYF
14	TRBV18	.	TRBJ2-1	TGTGCCAGCTCACCAGGGGACTCCATAGGTGCGCAGTTCTTC	CASSPGDSIGAQFF
14	TRBV5-1	TRBD1	TRBJ1-1	TGCGCCAGCCGGACAGGATTTATGAACACTGAAGCTTTCTTT	CASRTGFMNTEAFF
14	TRBV19	TRBD1	TRBJ1-3	TGTGCCAGTGCCGGGACAGAGTATGGAAACACCATATATTTT	CASAGTEYGNTIYF
16	TRBV19	TRBD1	TRBJ2-3	TGTGCCAGTAGTATGTTTACAGGGGGTCTCTCAGATACGCAGTATTTT	CASSMFTGGLSDTQYF
13	TRBV28	.	TRBJ1-2	TGTGCCAGCAGTTCCAATCAGGGGTATGGCTACACCTTC	CASSSNQGYGYTF
15	TRBV7-9	TRBD1	TRBJ1-2	TGTGCCAGCGGGATTCCGCAGGGCCCAGGGGGTGGCTACACCTTC	CASGIPQGPGGGYTF
15	TRBV6-1	TRBD1	TRBJ1-5	TGTGCCAGCAGGGATCGGGACAGTGTTTTTCAGCCCCAGCATTTT	CASRDRDSVFQPQHF
13	TRBV29-1	.	TRBJ2-7	TGCAGCGTTCGCTTTGGACAGTCCTACGAGCAGTACTTC	CSVRFGQSYEQYF
16	TRBV18	.	TRBJ2-6	TGTGCCAGCTCACCACCAGGGACTTTGGGGGCCAACGTCCTGACTTTC	CASSPPGTLGANVLTF
14	TRBV27	.	TRBJ2-7	TGTGCCAGCAGTTTAAACAGGGAGACCTACGAGCAGTACTTC	CASSLNRETYEQYF
15	TRBV6-5	TRBD1	TRBJ2-7	TGTGCCAGCAGAGAACAGGGGAGTCTAATCTACGAGCAGTACTTC	CASREQGSLIYEQYF
15	TRBV25-1	TRBD1	TRBJ2-1	TGTGCCAGCAGCCCGTCGAGAGGGACAGGGAATGAGCAGTTCTTC	CASSPSRGTGNEQFF
17	TRBV9	TRBD2	TRBJ2-3	TGTGCCAGCAGCGTAGGCCCCAGCGGGAGAGATACAGATACGCAGTATTTT	CASSVGPSGRDTDTQYF
14	TRBV9	.	TRBJ1-1	TGTGCCAGCAGCCCACTCCCCCAGAACACTGAAGCTTTCTTT	CASSPLPQNTEAFF
14	TRBV11-2	.	TRBJ2-3	TGTGCCAGCAGCGCCGCCCCTACAGTGACCCGGCAGTATTTT	CASSAAPTVTRQYF
11	TRBV19	TRBD1	TRBJ1-2	TGTGCCAGTAGTATTAGTTCGGACAGGAGCTTC	CASSISSDRSF
16	TRBV18	TRBD2	TRBJ2-5	TGTGCCAGCTCACCACCTACTACGCTGGGAGGGGAGACCCAGTACTTC	CASSPPTTLGGETQYF
16	TRBV28	.	TRBJ2-1	TGTGCCAGCGAGTCGGGGAGTATCGCGTTCCACAATGAGCAGTTCTTC	CASESGSIAFHNEQFF
16	TRBV15	TRBD1	TRBJ2-7	TGTGCCACCAGCAGAGGGAGGGAACAGGGGGATTACGAGCAGTACTTC	CATSRGREQGDYEQYF